A selection of T cell receptor beta chains follows, all from one sample in a study of blood T cells in healthy people across ages. TCRdb re-derived calls from the 5' RACE reads in MiXCR, one entry per CDR3 protein. This sample has a few hundred thousand distinct CDR3 sequences, with over 25% found just once. A further study also used this sample, focusing on T cells of mothers and their children.

Material: blood. These receptor sequences come from a boy under 10 years old in good health. Both conserved end residues are part of each CDR3. Fields, in order: V gene, J gene, clone size, D gene, CDR3 protein, CDR3 DNA. D genes are given only for firm matches. Size is omitted from some rows. Given values are once, few, many or a class for expanded clones.

TRBV20-1	TRBJ2-4	many	-	CSAIQVAKNIQYF	TGCAGTGCTATCCAGGTAGCCAAAAACATTCAGTACTTC
TRBV9	TRBJ1-3	few	-	CASSVGQDENGNTIYF	TGTGCCAGCAGCGTAGGACAGGATGAGAATGGAAACACCATATATTTT
TRBV6-2/TRBV6-3	TRBJ2-7	-	-	CASSYSPPASFYEQYF	TGTGCCAGCAGTTACTCTCCTCCGGCTAGCTTCTACGAGCAGTACTTC
TRBV5-1	TRBJ2-7	many	TRBD1	CASSSGQGSYEQYF	TGCGCCAGCAGCAGCGGACAGGGTTCCTACGAGCAGTACTTC
TRBV3-1	TRBJ1-3	-	-	CASSQDWASGGNTIYF	TGTGCCAGCAGCCAAGATTGGGCCTCGGGAGGAAACACCATATATTTT
TRBV20-1	TRBJ2-1	-	-	CSALPSSSYNEQFF	TGCAGTGCCCTACCTTCGAGCTCCTACAATGAGCAGTTCTTC
TRBV6-6	TRBJ1-5	few	TRBD1	CASSYSKTGTYLF	TGTGCCAGCAGTTACTCGAAGACAGGGACGTATTTATTT
TRBV5-1	TRBJ2-5	few	-	CASCLSGKETQYF	TGCGCCAGCTGCCTCAGTGGAAAAGAGACCCAGTACTTC
TRBV6-2/TRBV6-3	TRBJ1-1	few	TRBD1	CASSARQGLGAEASF	TGTGCCAGCAGTGCGAGACAGGGTCTGGGTGCTGAAGCTTCCTTT
TRBV20-1	TRBJ2-7	few	TRBD1	CSASPGTGGYEQYF	TGCAGTGCATCTCCCGGGACAGGAGGCTACGAGCAGTACTTC
TRBV6-2/TRBV6-3	TRBJ2-1	-	-	CASSYPGPEQFF	TGTGCCAGCAGTTACCCCGGCCCTGAGCAGTTCTTC
TRBV7-9	TRBJ2-1	-	TRBD1	CASASAGTGYNEQFF	TGTGCCAGCGCTTCAGCCGGGACAGGCTACAATGAGCAGTTCTTC
TRBV7-9	TRBJ2-7	few	-	CASSFGGLEQYF	TGTGCCAGCAGCTTCGGGGGTCTTGAGCAGTACTTC
TRBV19	TRBJ2-5	-	TRBD1	CASGIGTGQETQYF	TGTGCCAGTGGTATTGGGACAGGGCAAGAGACCCAGTACTTC
TRBV29-1	TRBJ2-3	-	-	CSVASADTQYF	TGCAGCGTTGCCTCCGCAGATACGCAGTATTTT
TRBV20-1	TRBJ2-7	many	-	CSAGQADGTYEQYF	TGCAGTGCCGGTCAAGCGGACGGAACCTACGAGCAGTACTTC
TRBV9	TRBJ2-5	few	TRBD2	CASSAGLAGAWPETQYF	TGTGCCAGCAGCGCCGGACTAGCGGGGGCCTGGCCAGAGACCCAGTACTTC
TRBV29-1	TRBJ1-2	-	-	CSVAPRQANYGYTF	TGCAGCGTTGCCCCTCGACAGGCCAACTATGGCTACACCTTC
TRBV10-3	TRBJ1-2	-	TRBD1	CAISESPRGRGGYTF	TGTGCCATCAGTGAGTCGCCCAGGGGGCGAGGAGGCTACACCTTC
TRBV6-4	TRBJ2-1	many	-	CASSDSGGHNEQFF	TGTGCCAGCAGTGACTCGGGGGGTCACAATGAGCAGTTCTTC
TRBV2	TRBJ2-7	once	-	CASSAVDEQYF	TGTGCCAGCAGTGCCGTAGACGAGCAGTACTTC
TRBV20-1	TRBJ1-3	-	TRBD1	CSARALQGAGNTIYF	TGCAGTGCTAGAGCTCTTCAGGGGGCTGGAAACACCATATATTTT
TRBV27	TRBJ1-2	-	TRBD1	CASSLSDRGGRHGYTF	TGTGCCAGCAGTTTATCCGACAGGGGGGGTCGGCATGGCTACACCTTC
TRBV20-1	TRBJ1-5	-	-	CSAKRPVDQPQHF	TGCAGTGCTAAAAGACCCGTGGATCAGCCCCAGCATTTT
TRBV12-3/TRBV12-4	TRBJ2-3	-	TRBD2	CASSPDGLRESLATQYF	TGTGCCAGCAGCCCCGATGGGTTGCGGGAGTCACTTGCGACGCAGTATTTT
TRBV20-1	TRBJ2-1	few	TRBD2	CSAGTGTSGRGYEQFF	TGCAGTGCTGGCACTGGGACTAGCGGGCGGGGCTATGAGCAGTTCTTC
TRBV4-3	TRBJ2-3	-	-	CASSQTPGAGTLDTQYF	TGCGCCAGCAGCCAGACCCCCGGGGCAGGGACGTTGGATACGCAGTATTTT
TRBV7-8	TRBJ2-1	-	TRBD2	CASCRLAGGSSYNEQFF	TGTGCCAGCTGTCGTTTAGCGGGAGGGAGCTCCTACAATGAGCAGTTCTTC
TRBV12-5	TRBJ2-1	-	TRBD2	CASGLRGTSGYNEQFF	TGTGCTAGTGGTTTGCGCGGGACTAGCGGTTACAATGAGCAGTTCTTC
TRBV12-3/TRBV12-4	TRBJ2-5	-	-	CASSSQLPVGKRGETQYF	TGTGCCAGCAGTTCACAGTTACCCGTAGGGAAGAGGGGGGAGACCCAGTACTTC
TRBV12-3/TRBV12-4	TRBJ2-1	many	-	CASSFGDEQFF	TGTGCCAGCAGTTTCGGGGATGAGCAGTTCTTC
TRBV18	TRBJ2-5	few	-	CASSPQRQETQYF	TGTGCCAGCTCACCTCAGCGGCAAGAGACCCAGTACTTC
TRBV6-1	TRBJ2-7	-	TRBD2	CASSGSLAGAYEQYF	TGTGCCAGCAGTGGATCCTTAGCGGGGGCCTACGAGCAGTACTTC